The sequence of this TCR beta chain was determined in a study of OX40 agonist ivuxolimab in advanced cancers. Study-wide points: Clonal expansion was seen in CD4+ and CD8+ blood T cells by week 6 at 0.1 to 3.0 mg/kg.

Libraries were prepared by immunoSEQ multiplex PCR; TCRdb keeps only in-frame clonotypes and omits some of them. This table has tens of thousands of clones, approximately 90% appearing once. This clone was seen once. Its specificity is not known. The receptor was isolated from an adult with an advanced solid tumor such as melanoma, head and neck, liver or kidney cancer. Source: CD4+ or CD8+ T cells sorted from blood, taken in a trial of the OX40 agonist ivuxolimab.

The CDR3 region has the DNA TGTGCCAGCAGTCGACAGGGTTATTCAGCCAAAAACATTCAGTACTTC. Translated: CASSRQGYSAKNIQYF. The chain is built from TRBV2 and TRBJ2-4; the match to TRBD1 covers 7 bases. Germline V gene lookup returns CDR1 SNHLY and CDR2 FYNNEI. With V trimmed by 5 bases and J by 0 bases, 7 bases remained unmatched. The CDR3 runs 16 residues.